The next 9 T cell receptor beta chains were all read from a single sample in a study of T cells in Graves' hyperthyroidism and ophthalmopathy (dated by TCRdb to 2018 to 2020). The library came from multiplex PCR. The sample was run on an Illumina HiSeq 2000. TCR beta CDR3 regions were amplified from RNA transcripts. The first round of RT-PCR for the TCR CDR3 was performed with the HTBI primer set and the Qiagen OneStep RT-PCR kit. Using fastp at Q25 and MiXCR, TCRdb reprocessed the public reads and kept productive beta chains. Rows matching on CDR3 protein sequence are summarized as one entry with the most common DNA and genes. Across this sample there are more than 450,000 distinct CDR3 sequences, with roughly 15% seen only once. The top ten clonotypes cover roughly 14% of the sample. Material: blood. These receptors were obtained from a woman in her thirties or forties with Graves' hyperthyroidism.

This clonotype was seen a handful of times. The J gene is TRBJ2-5, the V gene TRBV3-1; no clear D. Germline-derived CDR1 and CDR2 are LGHDT and YNNKEL (reference sequence). The CDR3 loop spans 12 amino acids. V dropped 0 bases and J dropped 5 bases, with 4 bases sitting between them. The CDR3 loop is CASSQEEETQYF. DNA for the CDR3: TGTGCCAGCAGCCAAGAGGAGGAGACCCAGTACTTC.

The chain joins TRBV5-1 to TRBJ1-1; D possibly corresponds to TRBD1 (6 bases). The CDR3 runs to 15 residues. Germline lookup yields CDR1 SGHRS and CDR2 YFSETQ. Trimming took 2 bases from V and 0 from J, leaving 11 bases between them. Here the CDR3 DNA reads TGCGCCAGCAGCTTCAGGGGCGACATGAACACTGAAGCTTTCTTT. Protein: CASSFRGDMNTEAFF.

This clonotype has just a few counts. V and J are TRBV3-1 and TRBJ2-2; perhaps TRBD1 as D (5 bases). Germline-derived CDR1 and CDR2 are LGHDT and YNNKEL (reference sequence). The CDR3 loop spans 14 amino acids. Trimming pared 5 bases from V and 4 bases from J, leaving 11 bases between. CDR3 protein: CASSNQGFTGELFF. In DNA, the CDR3 is TGTGCCAGCAGCAATCAGGGATTCACCGGGGAGCTGTTTTTT.

This clonotype was detected a few times. The genes are TRBV5-6 and TRBJ2-3; TRBD1 aligns across 12 bases. Unmatched junction bases numbered 1, after V lost 2 bases and J lost 6 bases. The CDR3 covers 14 residues. The germline V gene has CDR1 SGHDT and CDR2 YYEEEE. The CDR3 nucleotides are TGTGCCAGCAGCTTCGGGACAGGGGGCGATACGCAGTATTTT. It translates to CASSFGTGGDTQYF.

This clonotype was seen repeatedly, ten times or more. The chain carries TRBV10-3 and TRBJ1-4; D uncertain. The CDR3 has 13 amino acids. In germline, CDR1 is ENHRY, CDR2 SYGVKD. Trimming took 6 bases from V and 4 from J, leaving 9 bases between them. CDR3 residues: CAIRQPSNEKLFF. Here the CDR3 DNA reads TGTGCCATCAGACAGCCTAGTAATGAAAAACTGTTTTTT.

This clonotype has only a few counts. The V and J genes are TRBV20-1 and TRBJ2-7; unclear D gene. CDR1 and CDR2 from the germline V gene are DFQATT and SNEGSKA (reference sequence). V lost 6 bases, J lost 0 bases, and 9 bases lay in between. This CDR3 is built from 12 residues. CDR3 DNA sequence: TGCAGTGCCCAAGATATCTCCTACGAGCAGTACTTC. It translates to CSAQDISYEQYF.

This clonotype occurred a few times. The chain uses TRBV6-2 or TRBV6-3 and TRBJ1-5; 9 bases align to TRBD1. This CDR3 is 14 amino acids long. The V gene's germline CDR1 is MNHEY and CDR2 SVGEGT. V was pared by 11 bases and J by 7 bases, with 12 bases of the junction left unmatched. The CDR3, as DNA: TGTGCCTGCTCCGGGACAGGGACCAGACAGCCCCAGCATTTT. It specifies CACSGTGTRQPQHF.

This clonotype showed up many times. This rearrangement joins TRBV28 to TRBJ2-5; D gene uncertain. The CDR3 covers 13 residues. Germline assignment: CDR1 MDHEN and CDR2 SYDVKM. Trimming removed 6 bases from V and 0 bases from J, with 8 bases in between. The CDR3 DNA reads as TGTGCCAGCAGCACCGGGCACCAAGAGACCCAGTACTTC. It yields the protein CASSTGHQETQYF. The complete variable domain, with remaining parts taken from reference TRBV28 and TRBJ2-5, reads DVKVTQSSRYLVKRTGEKVFLECVQDMDHENMFWYRQDPGLGLRLIYFSYDVKMKEKGDIPEGYSVSREKKERFSLILESASTNQTSMYLCASSTGHQETQYFGPGTRLLVL.

This clonotype was seen ten or more times. One end of the junction varies from germline; a read error may be responsible. The chain couples TRBV12-3 or TRBV12-4 to TRBJ2-1; D possibly corresponds to TRBD2 (5 bases). The CDR3 runs to 11 residues. The CDR3 is CASSIAYEQFF. The CDR3 DNA is TGTGCCAGCAGTATAGCGTATGAGCAGTTCTTC.